Listed below are T cell receptor beta chains from one sample, sequenced in a study of T cell responses to AZD1222 COVID-19 vaccine. Generated by immunoSEQ multiplex PCR, the TCRdb table keeps only in-frame clones and is missing some. The data show approximately 150,000 clones, roughly 90% seen once. The specimen was peripheral blood, collected on day 0 of AZD1222 vaccination. These receptor sequences come from an adult in good health. The CDR3 runs from the conserved cysteine through the conserved F or W. D genes are given only for firm matches.

>.|TRBJ2-7|TRBV10-1|14
CASFRGTPHYEQYF
TGCGCCAGCTTTAGGGGGACTCCTCACTACGAGCAGTACTTC
>.|TRBJ1-5|TRBV7-2|16
CASSLVPAGSGQPQHF
TGTGCCAGCAGCTTAGTGCCCGCCGGGAGCGGTCAGCCCCAGCATTTT
>.|TRBJ1-2|TRBV7-2|17
CASSSVDSIGSLYGYTF
TGTGCCAGCAGCTCTGTGGACTCGATAGGTTCCCTTTATGGCTACACCTTC
>TRBD1|TRBJ1-5|TRBV18|17
CASSPGTGPDYNQPQHF
TGTGCCAGCTCACCCGGGACAGGACCCGATTACAATCAGCCCCAGCATTTT
>.|TRBJ2-1|TRBV5-1|17
CASSLRGYTTSYNEQFF
TGCGCCAGCAGCTTGAGGGGCTATACCACCTCCTACAATGAGCAGTTCTTC
>.|TRBJ2-5|TRBV7-2|15
CASSFFGLAQETQYF
TGTGCCAGCAGCTTCTTCGGGCTAGCTCAAGAGACCCAGTACTTC
>.|TRBJ1-2|TRBV12-3/TRBV12-4|12
CASSLWQGGYTF
TGTGCCAGCAGTTTATGGCAGGGTGGCTACACCTTC
>.|TRBJ1-2|TRBV6-5|16
CASSYSSGGSNYGYTF
TGTGCCAGCAGTTACTCTTCGGGCGGCTCTAACTATGGCTACACCTTC
>.|TRBJ1-1|TRBV18|12
CASSPGSPEAFF
TGTGCCAGCTCACCGGGCAGTCCTGAAGCTTTCTTT
>.|TRBJ1-2|TRBV24-1|11
CATSGGYGYTF
TGTGCCACCAGTGGAGGGTATGGCTACACCTTC
>.|TRBJ1-6|TRBV9|13
CASSVEQNSPLHF
TGTGCCAGCAGCGTAGAACAAAATTCACCCCTCCACTTT
>TRBD2|TRBJ2-1|TRBV7-9|15
CASSLVNGRNNEQFF
TGTGCCAGCAGCTTAGTTAACGGGAGGAACAATGAGCAGTTCTTC
>.|TRBJ1-5|TRBV18|14
CASSPVQGNQPQHF
TGTGCCAGCTCACCAGTACAGGGAAATCAGCCCCAGCATTTT
>TRBD1|TRBJ2-3|TRBV27|15
CASSLRDRATDTQYF
TGTGCCAGCAGTTTAAGGGACAGGGCGACAGATACGCAGTATTTT
>.|TRBJ2-7|TRBV15|15
CATSRDKGNTYEQYF
TGTGCCACCAGCAGAGACAAGGGAAATACCTACGAGCAGTACTTC
>.|TRBJ2-3|TRBV5-6|18
CASSLVLRDRTREDTQYF
TGTGCCAGCAGCTTGGTCCTGCGGGACAGGACTAGGGAAGATACGCAGTATTTT
>.|TRBJ2-4|TRBV4-1|16
CASSPNGGPEQNIQYF
TGCGCCAGCAGCCCTAATGGGGGGCCGGAGCAAAACATTCAGTACTTC
>.|TRBJ1-6|TRBV7-2|18
CASSFDAGTSAYNSPLHF
TGTGCCAGCAGCTTTGATGCTGGGACGAGCGCCTATAATTCACCCCTCCACTTT